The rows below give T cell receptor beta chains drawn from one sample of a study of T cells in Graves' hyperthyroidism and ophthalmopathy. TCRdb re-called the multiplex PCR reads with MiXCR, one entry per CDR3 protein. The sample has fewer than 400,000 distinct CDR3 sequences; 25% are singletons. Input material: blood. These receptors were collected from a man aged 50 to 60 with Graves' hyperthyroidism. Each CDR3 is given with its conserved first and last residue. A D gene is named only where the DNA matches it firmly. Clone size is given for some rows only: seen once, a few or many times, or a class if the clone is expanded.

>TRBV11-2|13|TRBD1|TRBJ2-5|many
TGTGCCAGCAGCTCGACAGGGGCAGCGACCCAGTACTTC
CASSSTGAATQYF
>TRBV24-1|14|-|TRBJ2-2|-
TGTGCCACCAGTGACTCCAGGGTGTCCGGGGAGCTGTTTTTT
CATSDSRVSGELFF
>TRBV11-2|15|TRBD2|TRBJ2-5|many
TGTGCCAGCAGCTTAGCTAGCGGGAGCGCAGAGACCCAGTACTTC
CASSLASGSAETQYF
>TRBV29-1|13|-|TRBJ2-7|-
TGCAGCGCAGCCCAGGGGAGCTCCTACGAGCAGTACTTC
CSAAQGSSYEQYF
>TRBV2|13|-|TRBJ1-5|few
TGTGCCAGCAGTGTTCTTGTAGATCAGCCCCAGCATTTT
CASSVLVDQPQHF
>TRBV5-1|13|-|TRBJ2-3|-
TGCGCCAGCAGCGGGGGGCTAACGGATACGCAGTATTTT
CASSGGLTDTQYF
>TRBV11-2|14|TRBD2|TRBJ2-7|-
TGTGCCAGCAGTTCAACGGGGGGAGCTAACGAGCAGTACTTC
CASSSTGGANEQYF
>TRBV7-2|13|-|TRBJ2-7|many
TGTGCCAGCAGCTTAGGGAATTCCTACGAGCAGTACTTC
CASSLGNSYEQYF
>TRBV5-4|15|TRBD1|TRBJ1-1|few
TGTGCCAGCACCATTCCGGGACAGGGGGCGTCTGAAGCTTTCTTT
CASTIPGQGASEAFF
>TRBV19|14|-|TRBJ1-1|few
TGTGCCAGTAGTATAGGGGGTTATGGCACTGAAGCTTTCTTT
CASSIGGYGTEAFF